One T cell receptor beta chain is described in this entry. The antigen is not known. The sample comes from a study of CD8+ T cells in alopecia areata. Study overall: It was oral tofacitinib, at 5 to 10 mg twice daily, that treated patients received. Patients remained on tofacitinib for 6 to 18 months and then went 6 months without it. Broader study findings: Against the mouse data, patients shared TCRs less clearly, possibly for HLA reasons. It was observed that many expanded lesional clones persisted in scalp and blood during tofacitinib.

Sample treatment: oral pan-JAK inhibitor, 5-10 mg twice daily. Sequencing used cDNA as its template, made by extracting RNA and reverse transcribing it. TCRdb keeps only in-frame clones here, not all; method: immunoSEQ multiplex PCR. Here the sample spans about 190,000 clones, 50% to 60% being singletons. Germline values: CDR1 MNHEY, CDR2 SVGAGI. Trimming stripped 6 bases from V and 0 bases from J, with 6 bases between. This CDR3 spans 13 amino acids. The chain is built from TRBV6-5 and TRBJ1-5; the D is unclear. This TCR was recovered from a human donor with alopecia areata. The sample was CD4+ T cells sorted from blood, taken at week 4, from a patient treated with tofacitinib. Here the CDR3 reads CASSKYSNQPQHF. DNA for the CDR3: TGTGCCAGCAGCAAATATAGCAATCAGCCCCAGCATTTT.